This T cell receptor (beta chain) was documented in a study of identifying expanded T cells in peripheral blood. Generated by immunoSEQ multiplex PCR, the TCRdb table keeps only in-frame clones and is missing some. Altogether around 85,000 clones are present, roughly 90% being singletons, with the ten largest covering 2.5% to 3%. With regard to this clone: Its cognate antigen is unknown.

Collection occurred without any documented infections or immune events in donors. Findings and limits, study-wide: Two-week clone count variance significantly increased as total template count grew. Differentially abundant clones: 0.95 to 1.5 between replicates, about 15 at 2 to 3 weeks, around 19 at four.

Material: blood. This TCR came from a person aged 18 to 75 in good health.

The CDR3 loop reads CASSPRAWGLSAGYTF. DNA of the CDR3: TGTGCCAGCTCACCCAGGGCCTGGGGACTATCTGCTGGCTACACCTTC. The chain couples TRBV18 to TRBJ1-2, with a tentative D call TRBD1 (5 bases). Germline values: CDR1 KGHSH, CDR2 LQKENI. This CDR3 has 16 amino acids. V dropped 3 bases and J dropped 7 bases, with 21 bases sitting between them.